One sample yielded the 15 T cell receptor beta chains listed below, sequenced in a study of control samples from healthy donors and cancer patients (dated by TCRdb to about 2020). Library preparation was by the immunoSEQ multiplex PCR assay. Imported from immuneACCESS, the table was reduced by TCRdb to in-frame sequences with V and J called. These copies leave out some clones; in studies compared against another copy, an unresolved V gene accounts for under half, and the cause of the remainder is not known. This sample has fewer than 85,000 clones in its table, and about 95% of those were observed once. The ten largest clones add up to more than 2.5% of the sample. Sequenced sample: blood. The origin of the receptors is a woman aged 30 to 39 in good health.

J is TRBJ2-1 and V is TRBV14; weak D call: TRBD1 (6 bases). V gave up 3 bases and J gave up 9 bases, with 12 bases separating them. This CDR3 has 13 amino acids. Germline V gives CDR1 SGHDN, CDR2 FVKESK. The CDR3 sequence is CASSQTRGGEQFF. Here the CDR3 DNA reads TGTGCCAGCAGCCAGACCAGAGGGGGTGAGCAGTTCTTC.

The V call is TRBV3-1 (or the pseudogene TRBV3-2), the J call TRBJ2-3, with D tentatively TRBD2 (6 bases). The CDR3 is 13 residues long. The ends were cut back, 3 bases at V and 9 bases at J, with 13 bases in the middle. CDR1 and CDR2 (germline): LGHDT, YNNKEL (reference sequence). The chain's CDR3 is CASSHDRGETQYF. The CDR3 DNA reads TGTGCCAGCAGCCACGACCGCGGGGAAACGCAGTATTTT.

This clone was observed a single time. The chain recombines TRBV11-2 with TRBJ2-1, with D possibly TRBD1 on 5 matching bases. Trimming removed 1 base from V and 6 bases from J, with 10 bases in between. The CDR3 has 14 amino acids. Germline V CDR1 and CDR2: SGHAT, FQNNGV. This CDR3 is CASSLGQLLNEQFF. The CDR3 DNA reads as TGTGCCAGCAGCTTAGGACAGCTACTCAATGAGCAGTTCTTC.

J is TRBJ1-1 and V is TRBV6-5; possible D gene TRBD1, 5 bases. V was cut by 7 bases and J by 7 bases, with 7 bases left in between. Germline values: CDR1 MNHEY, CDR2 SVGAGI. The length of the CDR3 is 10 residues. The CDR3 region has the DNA TGTGCCAGCACAGGGTTTGAAGCTTTCTTT. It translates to CASTGFEAFF.

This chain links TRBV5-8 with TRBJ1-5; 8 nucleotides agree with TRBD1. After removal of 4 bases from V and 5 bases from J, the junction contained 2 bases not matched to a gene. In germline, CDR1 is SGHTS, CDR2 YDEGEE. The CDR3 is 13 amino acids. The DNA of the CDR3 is TGTGCCAGCAGCCGGACAGGGTATCAGCCCCAGCATTTT. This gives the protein CASSRTGYQPQHF.

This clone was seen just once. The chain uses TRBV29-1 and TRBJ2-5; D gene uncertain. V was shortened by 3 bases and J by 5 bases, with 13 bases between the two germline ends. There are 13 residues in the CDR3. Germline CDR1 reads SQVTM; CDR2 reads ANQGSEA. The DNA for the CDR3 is TGCAGCGTTGATCGACAATTGGGGGAGACCCAGTACTTC. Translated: CSVDRQLGETQYF.

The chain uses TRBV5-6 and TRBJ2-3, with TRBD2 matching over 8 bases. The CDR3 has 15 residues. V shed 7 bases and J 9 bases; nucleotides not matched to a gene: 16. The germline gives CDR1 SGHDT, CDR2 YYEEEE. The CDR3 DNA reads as TGTGCCAGCCGCGCGGGGGGCGGACGATTAGGGACGCAGTATTTT. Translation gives CASRAGGGRLGTQYF.

As DNA, the CDR3 is TGCGCCAGCAGCTTGAGGGCAGGGGCAGGTGGAAACACCATATATTTT. Amino acid sequence: CASSLRAGAGGNTIYF. V usage is TRBV5-1 and J usage is TRBJ1-3, with a possible D match to TRBD1 (6 bases). The germline V gene encodes CDR1 SGHRS and CDR2 YFSETQ. V was cut by 1 base and J by 3 bases, with 14 bases left in between. CDR3 length: 16 residues.

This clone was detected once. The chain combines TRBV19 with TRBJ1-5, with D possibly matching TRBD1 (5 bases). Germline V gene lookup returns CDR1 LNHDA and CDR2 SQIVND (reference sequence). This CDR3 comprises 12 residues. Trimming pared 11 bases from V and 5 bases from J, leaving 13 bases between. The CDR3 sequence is CASMGVDQPQHF. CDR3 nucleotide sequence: TGTGCCTCCATGGGGGTCGATCAGCCCCAGCATTTT.

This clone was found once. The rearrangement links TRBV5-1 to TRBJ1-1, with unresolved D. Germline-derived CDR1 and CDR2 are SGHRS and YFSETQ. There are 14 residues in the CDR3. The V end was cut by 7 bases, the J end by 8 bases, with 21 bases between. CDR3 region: CASQRTGSLSEAFF. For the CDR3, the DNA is TGCGCCAGCCAGAGAACGGGCTCCTTGTCCGAAGCTTTCTTT.

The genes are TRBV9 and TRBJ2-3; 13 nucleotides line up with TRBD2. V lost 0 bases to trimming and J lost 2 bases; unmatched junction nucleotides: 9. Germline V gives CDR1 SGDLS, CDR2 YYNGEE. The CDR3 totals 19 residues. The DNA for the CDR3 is TGTGCCAGCAGCGTAGAAACTAGCGGGGGGGAGGATCACACAGATACGCAGTATTTT. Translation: CASSVETSGGEDHTDTQYF. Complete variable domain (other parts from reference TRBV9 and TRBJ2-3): DSGVTQTPKHLITATGQRVTLRCSPRSGDLSVYWYQQSLDQGLQFLIQYYNGEERAKGNILERFSAQQFPDLHSELNLSSLELGDSALYFCASSVETSGGEDHTDTQYFGPGTRLTVL.

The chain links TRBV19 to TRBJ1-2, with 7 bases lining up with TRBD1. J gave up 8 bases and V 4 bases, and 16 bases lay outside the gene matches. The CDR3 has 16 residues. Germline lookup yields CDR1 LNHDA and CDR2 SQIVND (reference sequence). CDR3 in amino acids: CASSNPGTDSRRGYTF. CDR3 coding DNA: TGTGCCAGTAGTAATCCTGGGACAGACAGTCGCCGCGGCTACACCTTC.

The CDR3 sequence: CASSLRLGGQPQHF. The CDR3 DNA sequence: TGCGCCAGCAGCTTGAGATTGGGGGGCCAGCCCCAGCATTTT. This chain links TRBV5-1 with TRBJ1-5; weak D call: TRBD1 (6 bases). The germline V gene has CDR1 SGHRS and CDR2 YFSETQ. This CDR3 is 14 amino acids long. Trimming removed 1 base at V and 7 bases at J, with 12 bases between.

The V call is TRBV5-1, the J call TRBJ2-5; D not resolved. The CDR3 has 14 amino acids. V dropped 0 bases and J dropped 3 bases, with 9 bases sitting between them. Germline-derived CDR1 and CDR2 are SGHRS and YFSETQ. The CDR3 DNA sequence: TGCGCCAGCAGCTTGGTTGTGGTTGAAGAGACCCAGTACTTC. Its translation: CASSLVVVEETQYF.

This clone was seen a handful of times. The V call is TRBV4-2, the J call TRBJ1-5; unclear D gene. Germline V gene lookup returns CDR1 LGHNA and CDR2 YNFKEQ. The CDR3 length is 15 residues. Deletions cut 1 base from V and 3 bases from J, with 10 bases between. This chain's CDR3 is CASSQVVRSNQPQHF. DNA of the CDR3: TGTGCCAGCAGCCAAGTGGTCAGGTCCAATCAGCCCCAGCATTTT.